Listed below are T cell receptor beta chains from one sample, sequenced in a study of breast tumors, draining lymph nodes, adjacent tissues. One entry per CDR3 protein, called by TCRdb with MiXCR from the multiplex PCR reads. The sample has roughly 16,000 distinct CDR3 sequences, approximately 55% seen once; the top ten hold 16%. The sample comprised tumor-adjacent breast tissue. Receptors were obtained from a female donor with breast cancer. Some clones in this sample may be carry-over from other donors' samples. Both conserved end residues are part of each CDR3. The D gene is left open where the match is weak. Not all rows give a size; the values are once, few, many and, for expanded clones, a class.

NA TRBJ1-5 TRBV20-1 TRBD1 TGCAGTGCCCGGGACAGGGGATCAGCAATTCAGCCCCAGCATTTT CSARDRGSAIQPQHF
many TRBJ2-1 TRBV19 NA TGTGCCAGTAGTCTAGGTTGGGGGAAATCCTACAATGAGCAGTTCTTC CASSLGWGKSYNEQFF
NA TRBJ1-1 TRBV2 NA TGTGCCAGCAGTTTTAGGGGGAACACTGAAGCTTTCTTT CASSFRGNTEAFF
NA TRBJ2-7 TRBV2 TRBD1 TGTGCCAGCAGGGGGGACAGGGAGTACGAGCAGTACTTC CASRGDREYEQYF
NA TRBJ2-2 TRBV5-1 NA TGCGCCAGCAGCTTGGCTACCAACACCGGGGAGCTGTTTTTT CASSLATNTGELFF
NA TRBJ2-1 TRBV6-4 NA TGTGCCAGCAGTCAATCCCCAGGCTCCTGCAATGAGCAGTTCTTC CASSQSPGSCNEQFF
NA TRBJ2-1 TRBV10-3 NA TGTGCCATCAGTGAGTCGATGGGTAGCACCACCTACAATGAGAAGCAGTTCTTC CAISESMGSTTYNEKQFF
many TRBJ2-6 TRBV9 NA TGTGCCAGCAGCACCACAAGCTCCGGGGCCAACGTCCTGACTTTC CASSTTSSGANVLTF
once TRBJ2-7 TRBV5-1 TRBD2 TGTGCCAGCAGTGCTAGCGGGACCGGGGGGAAGCAGTACTTC CASSASGTGGKQYF
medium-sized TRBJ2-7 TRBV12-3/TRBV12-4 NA TGTGCCAGCAGTTTAGGCCCCCACGAGCAGTACTTC CASSLGPHEQYF
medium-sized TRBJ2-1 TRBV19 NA TGTGCCAGTAGTGTTGGTGGGCCAAGCTCCTACAATGAGCAGTTCTTC CASSVGGPSSYNEQFF
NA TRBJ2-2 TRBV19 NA TGTGCCAGTATGGGGTATGTCACCGGGGAGCTGTTTTTT CASMGYVTGELFF
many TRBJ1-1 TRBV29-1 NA TGCAGCGTTGAAGGTTCAGGGGATTCGAACACTGAAGCTTTCTTT CSVEGSGDSNTEAFF
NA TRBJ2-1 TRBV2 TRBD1 TGTGCCAGCAATACAGGGGAATCCTACAATGAGCAGTTCTTC CASNTGESYNEQFF
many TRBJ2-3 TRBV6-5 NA TGTGCCAGCAGGAGGGGGGGTGCGTCAGATACGCAGTATTTT CASRRGGASDTQYF
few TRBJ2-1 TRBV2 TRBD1 TGTGCCAGCAGTGAGATGAGGGACAGGGGTTACAATGAGCAGTTCTTC CASSEMRDRGYNEQFF
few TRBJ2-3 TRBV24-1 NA TGTGCCACCAGTCGTAAAGGGGGGAGCACAGATACGCAGTATTTT CATSRKGGSTDTQYF
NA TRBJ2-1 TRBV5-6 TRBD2 TGTGCCAGCAACCCTGGTGGGAGCGGGAGCGAGCAGTTCTTC CASNPGGSGSEQFF
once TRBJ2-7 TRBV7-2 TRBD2 TGTGCCAGCAGCTTACCTAGCCTAGCCCCGACTAGCGGGAGGCCTGACGAGCAGTACTTC CASSLPSLAPTSGRPDEQYF
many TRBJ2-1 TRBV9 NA TGTGCCAGCAGCCTTACAGGGGGGGGATCCAATGAGCAGTTCTTC CASSLTGGGSNEQFF
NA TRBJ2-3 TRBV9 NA TGTGCCAGCAGCGTAGATGACCAGGAGCAGTATTTT CASSVDDQEQYF
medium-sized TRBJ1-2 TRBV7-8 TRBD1 TGTGCCAGCAGCTTAGTCGGCACAGGGGCGAGTTATGGCTACACCTTC CASSLVGTGASYGYTF
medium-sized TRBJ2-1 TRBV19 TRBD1 TGTGCCAGTAGTGCCCAGGGGGCACACAATGAGCAGTTCTTC CASSAQGAHNEQFF
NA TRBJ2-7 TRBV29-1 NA TGCAGCGTTGGAGATCGGGGAGGGCAGTACTTC CSVGDRGGQYF
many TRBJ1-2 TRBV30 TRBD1 TGTGCCTGGAGAGCCGGGACAGGGGGTCTTAGTGGCTACACCTTC CAWRAGTGGLSGYTF
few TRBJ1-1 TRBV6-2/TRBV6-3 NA TGTGCCAGCAGTCACTCTGGGGCGCGGGGCACTGAAGCTTTCTTT CASSHSGARGTEAFF
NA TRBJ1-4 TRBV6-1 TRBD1 TGTGCCAGCGGCGAAGCGGGACAGGGTTCTGAAAAACTGTTTTTT CASGEAGQGSEKLFF
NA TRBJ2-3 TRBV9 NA TGTGCCAGCAGCGGGGAAAGCACAGATACGCAGTATTTT CASSGESTDTQYF
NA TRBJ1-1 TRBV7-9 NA TGTGCCAGCAGCTTGTCGTGGAGCAAAGCTTTCTTT CASSLSWSKAFF
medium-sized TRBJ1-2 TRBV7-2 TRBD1 TGTGCCAGCAGCTTAGTTACTGGACAGGTACCGACTGGCTACACCTTC CASSLVTGQVPTGYTF
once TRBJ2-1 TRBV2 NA TGTGCCAGCAGTGAACTACGCCAACCGCTACAAACGCTCTTC CASSELRQPLQTLF
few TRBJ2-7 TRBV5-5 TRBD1 TGTGCCAGCAGCGGCGGGACAGGGGGTTTCAACGAGCAGTACTTC CASSGGTGGFNEQYF
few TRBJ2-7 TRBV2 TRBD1 TGTGCCAGCAGTGGGGACAGGATCTACGAGCAGTACTTC CASSGDRIYEQYF
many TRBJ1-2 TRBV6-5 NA TGTGCCAGCACTAGGGGGGGCGTGGATGGCTACACCTTC CASTRGGVDGYTF
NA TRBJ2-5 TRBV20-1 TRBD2 TGCAGTGCTAGGCGGGTAACTAGCGGGAGCCCAGGGGAGACCCAGTACTTC CSARRVTSGSPGETQYF
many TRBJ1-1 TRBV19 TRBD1 TGTGCCAGTAGTATCCACAGGGGTACATCGACTGAAGCTTTCTTT CASSIHRGTSTEAFF
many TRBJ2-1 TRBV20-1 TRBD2 TGCAGTGCTAGAGAGGGACTAGCGGGATGGGATGAGCAGTTCTTC CSAREGLAGWDEQFF
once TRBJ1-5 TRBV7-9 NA TGTGCCAGCAGCTCGGAGGGAGTTCAGCCCCAGCATTTT CASSSEGVQPQHF
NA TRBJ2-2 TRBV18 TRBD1 TGTGCCAGCTCCCTTTCGACAGGGGGCTTGACCGGGGAGCTGTTTTTT CASSLSTGGLTGELFF
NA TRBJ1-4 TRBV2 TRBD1 TGTGCCAGCAGTATCAGGGGGAACGATGAAAAACTGTTTTTT CASSIRGNDEKLFF
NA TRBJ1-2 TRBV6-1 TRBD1 TGTGCCAGCAGTTTACGGACAGGGGGCCGGGATGGCTACACCTTC CASSLRTGGRDGYTF
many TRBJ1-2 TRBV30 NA TGTGCCTGGACGGTTTCCCAGGGAAATGGCTACACCTTC CAWTVSQGNGYTF
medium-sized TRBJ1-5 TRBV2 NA TGTGCCAGCAGTGACAGGGGATATCAGCCCCAGCATTTT CASSDRGYQPQHF
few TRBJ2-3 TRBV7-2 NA TGTGCCAGCAGCTTAGCGCTAAGCACAGATACGCAGTATTTT CASSLALSTDTQYF
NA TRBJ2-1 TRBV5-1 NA TGCGCCAGCAGCTTGGCAGGGCATAATGAGCAGTTCTTC CASSLAGHNEQFF
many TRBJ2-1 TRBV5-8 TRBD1 TGTGCCAGCAGCTTGGTTGGGACAGGGATATACAATGAGCAGTTCTTC CASSLVGTGIYNEQFF
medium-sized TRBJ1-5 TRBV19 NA TGTGCCAGTAGTATTAGTCTCAATAGCAATCAGCCCCAGCATTTT CASSISLNSNQPQHF
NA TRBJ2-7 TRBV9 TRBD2 TGTGCCAGCAGCCCATCCGGGACTAGCGGTGAGCAGTACTTC CASSPSGTSGEQYF
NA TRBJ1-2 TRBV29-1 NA TGCAGCGTTGCTCAGGGAAACTATGGCTACACCTTC CSVAQGNYGYTF
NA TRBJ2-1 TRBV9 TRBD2 TGTGCCAGTGGGACTAGCGGGAGGAACAATGAGCAGTTCTTC CASGTSGRNNEQFF
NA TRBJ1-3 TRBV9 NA TGTGCCAGCAGCGTAGAAGGGGCTGGAAACACCATATATTTT CASSVEGAGNTIYF
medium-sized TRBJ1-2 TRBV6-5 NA TGTGCCAGCATCCGGGGCGGCCAGGGGAACACGGGCTACACCTTC CASIRGGQGNTGYTF